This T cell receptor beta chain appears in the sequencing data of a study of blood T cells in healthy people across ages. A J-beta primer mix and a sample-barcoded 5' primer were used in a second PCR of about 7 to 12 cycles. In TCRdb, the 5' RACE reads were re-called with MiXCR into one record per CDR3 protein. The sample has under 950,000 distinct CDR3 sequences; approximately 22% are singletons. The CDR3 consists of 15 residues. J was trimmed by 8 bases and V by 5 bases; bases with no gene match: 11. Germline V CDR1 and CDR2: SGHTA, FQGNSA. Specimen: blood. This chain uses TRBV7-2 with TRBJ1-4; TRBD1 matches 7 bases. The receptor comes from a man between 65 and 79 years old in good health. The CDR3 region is CASSPDRVVGEKLFF. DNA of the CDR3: TGTGCCAGCAGCCCCGACAGGGTCGTAGGAGAAAAACTGTTTTTT.